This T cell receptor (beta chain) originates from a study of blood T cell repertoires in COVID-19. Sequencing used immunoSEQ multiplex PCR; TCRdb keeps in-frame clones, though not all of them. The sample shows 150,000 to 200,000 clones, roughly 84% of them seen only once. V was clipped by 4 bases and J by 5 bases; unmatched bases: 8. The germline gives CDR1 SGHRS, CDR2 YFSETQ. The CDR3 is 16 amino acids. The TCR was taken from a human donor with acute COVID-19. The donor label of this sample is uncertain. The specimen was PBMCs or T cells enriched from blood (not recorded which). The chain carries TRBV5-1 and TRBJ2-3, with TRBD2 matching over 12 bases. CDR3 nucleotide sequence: TGCGCCAGCAGCCCAGGACTAGCGGGACTTTTAGATACGCAGTATTTT. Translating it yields CASSPGLAGLLDTQYF. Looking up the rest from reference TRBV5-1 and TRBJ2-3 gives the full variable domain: KAGVTQTPRYLIKTRGQQVTLSCSPISGHRSVSWYQQTPGQGLQFLFEYFSETQRNKGNFPGRFSGRQFSNSRSEMNVSTLELGDSALYLCASSPGLAGLLDTQYFGPGTRLTVL.